The rows below give T cell receptor beta chains drawn from one sample of a study of spatial heterogeneity in lung cancer. TCRdb analysed the 5' RACE reads with MiXCR anew, one entry per CDR3 protein. The sample carries about 27,000 distinct CDR3 sequences, about 7% recorded once. The sample consisted of lung tumor tissue, taken at surgery. The source of these receptors is a male donor with early-stage non-small cell lung cancer. Each CDR3 is given with its conserved first and last residue. Fields, in order: clone size, J gene, CDR3 length, V gene, D gene, CDR3 protein, CDR3 DNA. A D gene is named only where the DNA matches it firmly. Some rows have no size entry. The others give once, few or many, or a class for an expanded clone.

>few|TRBJ1-2|13|TRBV2|TRBD1
CASRADRSYGYTF
TGTGCCAGCAGGGCGGACAGGAGCTATGGCTACACCTTC
>.|TRBJ1-5|13|TRBV20-1|TRBD1
CSASLQGGQPQHF
TGCAGTGCTAGTTTACAGGGGGGCCAGCCCCAGCATTTT
>many|TRBJ2-3|12|TRBV11-2|.
CASSSDRDTQYF
TGTGCCAGCAGCTCTGACAGAGATACGCAGTATTTT
>many|TRBJ2-2|14|TRBV7-2|.
CASSPNGNTGELFF
TGTGCCAGCAGCCCGAACGGGAACACCGGGGAGCTGTTTTTT
>many|TRBJ2-3|16|TRBV7-9|TRBD1
CASSLDRGRSTDTQYF
TGTGCCAGCAGCTTGGACAGGGGCCGCAGCACAGATACGCAGTATTTT
>many|TRBJ1-6|13|TRBV28|.
CAAGRIIDSPLHF
TGTGCCGCGGGAAGGATCATAGATTCACCCCTCCACTTT
>.|TRBJ2-7|15|TRBV6-2/TRBV6-3|TRBD2
CASSSLSSGDYEQYF
TGTGCCAGCAGTTCCCTCTCTAGCGGGGATTACGAGCAGTACTTC
>few|TRBJ1-3|15|TRBV20-1|.
CSARDMRGFGNTIYF
TGCAGTGCTAGAGATATGCGGGGCTTTGGAAACACCATATATTTT
>.|TRBJ2-7|13|TRBV20-1|.
CSARTGAIYEQYF
TGCAGTGCACGAACGGGGGCGATCTACGAGCAGTACTTC
>medium-sized|TRBJ2-1|15|TRBV5-1|TRBD2
CASTQRGDPYNEQFF
TGCGCCAGCACCCAACGGGGGGACCCTTACAATGAGCAGTTCTTC
>many|TRBJ2-2|16|TRBV7-6|.
CASSLLPRGRAGELFF
TGTGCCAGCAGCTTACTGCCCAGGGGTCGGGCCGGGGAGCTGTTTTTT
>many|TRBJ2-7|14|TRBV7-2|.
CASSHPIGPYEQYF
TGTGCCAGCAGCCACCCCATAGGACCCTACGAGCAGTACTTC
>many|TRBJ1-4|12|TRBV13|.
CASSLNNEKLFF
TGTGCCAGCAGCTTAAATAATGAAAAACTGTTTTTT
>.|TRBJ2-5|15|TRBV30|TRBD2
CAWSGGAVLDETQYF
TGTGCCTGGAGCGGGGGGGCCGTGTTAGATGAGACCCAGTACTTC
>few|TRBJ2-3|15|TRBV4-3|TRBD2
CASSPTSGSTDTQYF
TGCGCCAGCAGCCCGACTAGCGGTAGCACAGATACGCAGTATTTT
>many|TRBJ2-5|11|TRBV6-2/TRBV6-3|.
CASSRKETQYF
TGTGCCAGCAGCCGTAAAGAGACCCAGTACTTC
>many|TRBJ1-5|14|TRBV7-9|TRBD1
CASSLTGEDQPQHF
TGTGCCAGCAGCTTAACAGGGGAGGATCAGCCCCAGCATTTT
>few|TRBJ2-3|14|TRBV30|TRBD2
CAWEPGLATYTQYF
TGTGCCTGGGAACCGGGACTAGCGACCTATACGCAGTATTTT
>many|TRBJ1-1|14|TRBV5-1|.
CASSLSALNTEAFF
TGCGCCAGCAGCTTGTCGGCGCTGAACACTGAAGCTTTCTTT
>few|TRBJ1-5|14|TRBV12-3/TRBV12-4|.
CASRTTGRGQPQHF
TGTGCCAGCAGAACCACGGGACGGGGACAGCCCCAGCATTTT
>many|TRBJ2-1|10|TRBV30|.
CAWSWNEQFF
TGTGCCTGGAGTTGGAATGAGCAGTTCTTC
>many|TRBJ2-3|15|TRBV11-2|TRBD2
CASSLLPGGGDTQYF
TGTGCCAGCAGCTTGCTTCCCGGGGGGGGCGATACGCAGTATTTT
>medium-sized|TRBJ1-2|13|TRBV30|.
CAWSVLGGQGYTF
TGTGCCTGGAGTGTACTCGGAGGTCAGGGCTACACCTTC
>few|TRBJ2-7|15|TRBV27|.
CASKDSPSGFYEQYF
TGTGCCAGCAAAGACAGCCCTTCCGGTTTTTACGAGCAGTACTTC
>.|TRBJ1-5|15|TRBV6-2/TRBV6-3|.
CASRATGGSNQPQHF
TGTGCCAGCAGGGCGACAGGTGGGTCCAATCAGCCCCAGCATTTT
>.|TRBJ1-1|14|TRBV7-2|.
CASRTSLGNTEAFF
TGTGCCAGCAGAACATCCTTGGGGAACACTGAAGCTTTCTTT
>many|TRBJ1-1|14|TRBV29-1|.
CSVVRAFVDTEAFF
TGCAGCGTTGTCAGGGCCTTCGTTGACACTGAAGCTTTCTTT
>many|TRBJ2-2|14|TRBV6-2/TRBV6-3|TRBD1
CASNDRGQTGELFF
TGTGCCAGCAACGACAGGGGGCAAACCGGGGAGCTGTTTTTT
>many|TRBJ2-2|14|TRBV2|TRBD1
CASHRGIEPGELFF
TGTGCCAGCCACAGGGGAATAGAGCCCGGGGAGCTGTTTTTT
>many|TRBJ1-1|13|TRBV24-1|.
CATSDGGETEAFF
TGTGCCACCAGTGACGGGGGAGAGACTGAAGCTTTCTTT
>many|TRBJ2-5|17|TRBV9|TRBD2
CASSGSAGGLVSETQYF
TGTGCCAGCAGCGGATCAGCGGGGGGGCTAGTATCGGAGACCCAGTACTTC